These T cell receptor beta chains were read from a single sample in a study of T cell repertoires in cytomegalovirus infection. One entry per CDR3 protein, called by TCRdb with MiXCR from the reads. This sample carries some 800,000 distinct CDR3 sequences, approximately 32% of them seen once, and the ten largest clones take approximately 14%. Their antigens are not known. The sample here was cultured CD8+ T cells from PBMCs, taken from culture after CMV antigen stimulation. These receptors originate from a human donor in good health (CMV status not recorded). Some clones in this sample may be carry-over from other donors' samples. CDR3s leave out the opening cysteine and the closing phenylalanine or tryptophan. Each record gives: CDR3 protein, J gene, V gene.

CDR3aa: ASSLSDGPGGNQPQH; j_gene: TRBJ1-5; v_gene: TRBV7-9
CDR3aa: SVERLRGRSNEQF; j_gene: TRBJ2-1; v_gene: TRBV29-1
CDR3aa: SVDPGTGVGNEQF; j_gene: TRBJ2-1; v_gene: TRBV29-1
CDR3aa: ASSLASGRQPQH; j_gene: TRBJ1-5; v_gene: TRBV12-3/TRBV12-4
CDR3aa: ASSLADPRGAYEQY; j_gene: TRBJ2-7; v_gene: TRBV13
CDR3aa: ASSEGGLTEAF; j_gene: TRBJ1-1; v_gene: TRBV6-1
CDR3aa: ASSVGSSIAKNIQY; j_gene: TRBJ2-4; v_gene: TRBV9
CDR3aa: ASNSGRLGSGELF; j_gene: TRBJ2-2; v_gene: TRBV27
CDR3aa: ASSPGTSTVEKLF; j_gene: TRBJ1-4; v_gene: TRBV28
CDR3aa: SVEETQAYGYT; j_gene: TRBJ1-2; v_gene: TRBV29-1
CDR3aa: ASSSQRGGRLDTQY; j_gene: TRBJ2-3; v_gene: TRBV7-2
CDR3aa: ASTARRSTQY; j_gene: TRBJ2-5; v_gene: TRBV6-2/TRBV6-3